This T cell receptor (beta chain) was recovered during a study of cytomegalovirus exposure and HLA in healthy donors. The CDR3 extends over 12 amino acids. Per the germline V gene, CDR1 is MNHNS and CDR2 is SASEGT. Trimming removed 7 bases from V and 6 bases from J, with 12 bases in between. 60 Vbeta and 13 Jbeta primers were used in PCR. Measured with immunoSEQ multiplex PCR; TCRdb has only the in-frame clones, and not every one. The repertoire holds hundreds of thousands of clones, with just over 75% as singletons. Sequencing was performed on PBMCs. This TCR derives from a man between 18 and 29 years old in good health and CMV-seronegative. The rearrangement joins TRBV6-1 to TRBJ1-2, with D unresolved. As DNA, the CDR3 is TGTGCCAGCACAGGCAGCTGGGATGGCTACACCTTC. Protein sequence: CASTGSWDGYTF.